This T cell receptor beta chain was documented in a study of T cells in Graves' hyperthyroidism and ophthalmopathy. Study conclusions and caveats: Classification by a 13 V-J model distinguished ophthalmopathy from stable hyperthyroidism. Model predictions of ophthalmopathy came a median approximately 6.5 months before onset.

The CDR3 runs 17 residues. CDR1 and CDR2 from the germline V gene are MNHEY and SVGEGT. Trimming cost V 6 bases and J 3 bases, with 21 bases left between them. Patients with ophthalmopathy all had a Clinical Activity Score of at least 3, a NOSPECS grade of at least 4 and duration under 3 months. Together with thyroid ultrasound, orbital computed tomography, serum thyroxine and TRAb, clinical symptoms were used for diagnoses. This clonotype was detected only a few times. Its antigen remains unknown. Amplification targeted TCR beta CDR3 regions from RNA transcripts. Researchers ran a first-round RT-PCR on the TCR CDR3 using the HTBI primer set. Each CDR3 protein gets one entry after TCRdb re-called the multiplex PCR reads with MiXCR. The table records about 640,000 distinct CDR3 sequences, around 13% of them present only once.

The chain combines TRBV6-2 or TRBV6-3 with TRBJ2-4; TRBD2 is a possible D gene (6 bases). What was sequenced was blood. This receptor was obtained from a woman in her forties or fifties with Graves' ophthalmopathy. The CDR3 protein is CASRRGKLIRGKNIQYF. Here the CDR3 DNA reads TGTGCCAGCAGACGCGGGAAGTTAATACGAGGCAAAAACATTCAGTACTTC.